The entry below describes one TCR beta chain. The germline V gene encodes CDR1 SGHAT and CDR2 FQNNGV. Deletions cut 6 bases from V and 2 bases from J, with 17 bases between. CDR3 size: 15 residues. The source of the sample is a study of shared clonotypes between healthy human individuals. The data were produced by immunoSEQ multiplex PCR, yet TCRdb's version contains in-frame clones alone and is incomplete. Among over a million clones, 70% to 80% were seen once, and the ten largest hold 1.5%. The chain links TRBV11-2 to TRBJ2-7; a possible D gene is TRBD2 (6 bases). Sequenced material: memory CD4+ T cells sorted from blood. The subset: CD45RA-negative fraction. This receptor was obtained from a man between 18 and 35 years old in good health. CDR3 nucleotides: TGTGCCAGCAGGACTTCAATCGGGGGTACCTACGAGCAGTACTTC. This sequence encodes CASRTSIGGTYEQYF.